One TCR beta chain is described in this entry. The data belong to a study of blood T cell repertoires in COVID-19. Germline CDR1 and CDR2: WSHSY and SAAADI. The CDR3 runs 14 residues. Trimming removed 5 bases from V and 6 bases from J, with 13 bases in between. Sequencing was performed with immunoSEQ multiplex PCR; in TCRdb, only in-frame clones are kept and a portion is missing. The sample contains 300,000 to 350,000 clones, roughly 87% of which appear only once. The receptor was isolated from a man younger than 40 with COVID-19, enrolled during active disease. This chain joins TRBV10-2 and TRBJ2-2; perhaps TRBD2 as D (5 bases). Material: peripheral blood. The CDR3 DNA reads TGCGCCAGCAGTTACCCTCCCGGGGCCGGGGAGCTGTTTTTT. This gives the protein CASSYPPGAGELFF.